These 15 T cell receptor beta chains share one sample of origin, sequenced in a study of T-cell reconstitution after alpha-beta-depleted transplantation in children. Molecular barcoding with unique molecular identifiers was used for the TCRbeta library. MiXCR, run by TCRdb on the PCR reads, gives a single entry per CDR3 protein. Found here are roughly 340,000 distinct CDR3 sequences, around 15% of them singletons; the top ten hold around two fifths. The sample consisted of PBMCs, mostly from graft donor cells, taken 360 days after TCRalphabeta/CD19-depleted stem cell transplant. These receptors were obtained from a male patient between 2 and 9 years old who had a stem cell transplant for acute lymphoblastic leukemia, so the T cells may come from the graft donor.

This chain uses TRBV28 with TRBJ2-7; D call uncertain. The germline V and J ends were trimmed by 0 bases and 6 bases, with 6 bases remaining between them. Germline V lookup: CDR1 MDHEN, CDR2 SYDVKM. CDR3 length equals 12 residues. The CDR3 coding sequence is TGTGCCAGCAGTTTATGGGGATTCGAGCAGTACTTC. Translated, it gives CASSLWGFEQYF.

This clonotype was counted only a few times. J is TRBJ2-7 and V is TRBV6-2 or TRBV6-3, with D hard to call. V lost 6 bases, J lost 5 bases, and 5 bases lay in between. Germline V gene lookup returns CDR1 MNHEY and CDR2 SVGEGT. The CDR3 loop spans 10 amino acids. In nucleotides, the CDR3 is TGTGCCAGCAGCGACCACGAGCAGTACTTC. Its protein product is CASSDHEQYF.

This chain uses TRBV15 with TRBJ2-1, with 7 bases identical to TRBD2. The V gene's germline CDR1 is LNHNV and CDR2 YYDKDF (reference sequence). The CDR3 runs 17 residues. With V trimmed by 1 base and J by 10 bases, 16 bases remained unmatched. CDR3 protein: CATSRGSRLAPTEEQFF. CDR3 nucleotides: TGTGCCACCAGCAGAGGATCCCGACTAGCACCAACAGAAGAGCAGTTCTTC. The full variable domain, rest sourced from reference TRBV15 and TRBJ2-1, is DAMVIQNPRYQVTQFGKPVTLSCSQTLNHNVMYWYQQKSSQAPKLLFHYYDKDFNNEADTPDNFQSRRPNTSFCFLDIRSPGLGDTAMYLCATSRGSRLAPTEEQFFGPGTRLTVL.

As to this clonotype: The junction shows a germline mismatch at one end, possibly a read error. The CDR3 loop reads CASSPPPGLAGAGWIF. Here the CDR3 DNA reads TGTGCCAGCAGCCCGCCGCCCGGACTAGCGGGAGCAGGGTGGATCTTC. This chain connects TRBV7-2 to TRBJ2-1, with 13 bases that match TRBD2. Germline lookup yields CDR1 SGHTA and CDR2 FQGNSA. The CDR3 loop spans 16 amino acids.

This clonotype came up a few times. The rearrangement links TRBV20-1 to TRBJ1-2; a possible D gene is TRBD1 (6 bases). Trimming shortened V by 2 bases and J by 6 bases, and 19 bases separated the two germline ends. The CDR3 is 15 residues long. Germline CDR1 and CDR2: DFQATT and SNEGSKA (reference sequence). The CDR3 loop is CSARSGTRTPDGYTF. CDR3 bases: TGCAGTGCTAGATCTGGGACACGCACCCCGGATGGCTACACCTTC.

The gene calls are TRBV7-9 and TRBJ2-2; D unclear. V lost 1 base and J 5 bases, leaving 8 bases between the germline ends. The V gene's germline CDR1 is SEHNR and CDR2 FQNEAQ (reference sequence). This CDR3 comprises 14 residues. CDR3 sequence reads: CASSLGPKTGELFF. The CDR3 nucleotides read TGTGCCAGCAGCTTAGGACCTAAGACCGGGGAGCTGTTTTTT.

The chain joins TRBV3-1 to TRBJ1-1; D remains unclear. V lost 0 bases and J lost 11, with 13 bases in between. Germline lookup yields CDR1 LGHDT and CDR2 YNNKEL (reference sequence). The CDR3 spans 13 residues. The DNA for the CDR3 is TGTGCCAGCAGCCAAGATGGTCCCCTGCGGGCTTTCTTT. It is translated as CASSQDGPLRAFF.

The chain uses TRBV6-2 or TRBV6-3 and TRBJ2-5; a weak D match, TRBD2 (5 bases). Germline CDR1 reads MNHEY; CDR2 reads SVGEGT. CDR3 length: 13 residues. Trimming removed 6 bases at V and 3 bases at J, with 11 bases between. The DNA of the CDR3 is TGTGCCAGCAGGGTACTAGAAAAAGAGACCCAGTACTTC. Encoded protein: CASRVLEKETQYF.

V is TRBV28 and J is TRBJ2-2; tentatively, D is TRBD1 (5 bases). Germline CDR1 and CDR2: MDHEN and SYDVKM. CDR3 length: 17 amino acids. The V gene lost 2 bases and the J gene lost 6 bases, with 19 bases spanning the gap. CDR3 residues: CASSLPRRPGWAGELFF. CDR3 nucleotide sequence: TGTGCCAGCAGTTTACCTCGGCGGCCAGGGTGGGCCGGGGAGCTGTTTTTT.

This chain links TRBV7-9 with TRBJ2-4; 7 bases line up with TRBD2. This CDR3 has 14 amino acids. J gave up 5 bases and V 6 bases, and 7 bases lay outside the gene matches. Germline CDR1 is SEHNR and CDR2 is FQNEAQ (reference sequence). The DNA for the CDR3 is TGTGCCAGCAGTGGCGGGGCGGGAGAAAACATTCAGTACTTC. As protein: CASSGGAGENIQYF. Using reference TRBV7-9 and TRBJ2-4 for the parts outside the CDR3, the full variable domain is DTGVSQNPRHKITKRGQNVTFRCDPISEHNRLYWYRQTLGQGPEFLTYFQNEAQLEKSRLLSDRFSAERPKGSFSTLEIQRTEQGDSAMYLCASSGGAGENIQYFGAGTRLSVL.

This clonotype was seen at least ten times. The chain recombines TRBV18 with TRBJ2-1; the D is unclear. Germline CDR1 is KGHSH and CDR2 is LQKENI. This CDR3 has 13 residues. V lost 0 bases and J 3 bases, leaving 3 bases between the germline ends. The CDR3 loop is CASSPPNYNEQFF. CDR3 nucleotides: TGTGCCAGCTCACCACCGAACTACAATGAGCAGTTCTTC.

The V call is TRBV11-2, the J call TRBJ2-3; TRBD1 or TRBD2 may be the D gene (5 bases each). Trimming pared 5 bases from V and 6 bases from J, leaving 12 bases between. The CDR3 is made up of 13 amino acids. Germline-derived CDR1 and CDR2 are SGHAT and FQNNGV. The CDR3 nucleotides are TGTGCCAGCAGCGCCCAGGGAGCGGATACGCAGTATTTT. This encodes CASSAQGADTQYF.

This clonotype was detected only a few times. The chain couples TRBV3-1 to TRBJ2-1; 13 nucleotides line up with TRBD2. V lost 3 bases and J lost 6; bases outside the gene matches: 5. Germline V gene sequence: CDR1 LGHDT, CDR2 YNNKEL (reference sequence). The CDR3 totals 16 residues. CDR3 sequence reads: CASSQWGLAGRNEQFF. CDR3 nucleotide sequence: TGTGCCAGCAGCCAGTGGGGACTAGCGGGACGCAATGAGCAGTTCTTC.

This clonotype was recorded many times. V usage is TRBV20-1 and J usage is TRBJ2-7; maybe TRBD2 (5 bases). The CDR3 sequence is 16 residues long. Germline-derived CDR1 and CDR2 are DFQATT and SNEGSKA (reference sequence). The V end was cut by 3 bases, the J end by 3 bases, with 21 bases between. The CDR3 loop is CSASARNRGRGYEQYF. The CDR3 DNA reads as TGCAGTGCTAGTGCTAGGAACAGAGGGAGAGGCTACGAGCAGTACTTC.

This clonotype has a count of ten or more. The chain joins TRBV12-3 or TRBV12-4 to TRBJ2-3, with TRBD1 as a possible D gene (6 bases). The ends were cut back, 7 bases at V and 4 bases at J, with 6 bases in the middle. The CDR3 runs 11 residues. For the CDR3, the DNA is TGTGCCAGCAAGGGGGCAGATACGCAGTATTTT. Amino acid sequence: CASKGADTQYF.